Reported below is one T cell receptor (beta chain). Which antigen it targets is not known. No quality values exist for individual bases; no much larger clone is one base distant. Donors were healthy HIV-negative adults with no recently reported acute infections or vaccinations. Only Caucasian adults living in Nashville, Tennessee, USA were represented among the donors. CD4+ T cells were enriched through magnetic negative selection, after which naive cells were positively selected on CD45RA and the remaining negative fraction served as the memory subset. Blood was obtained by leukapheresis, after which PBMCs were separated by Ficoll-Histopaque density gradient centrifugation and cryopreserved in liquid nitrogen vapor phase. Purity and quantity of every magnetically sorted T cell population were checked by analytical flow cytometry. Genomic DNA was isolated from every sorted fraction and measured by UV absorbance on a Nanodrop 2000c.

Using the deep immunoSEQ assay, multiplex PCR amplified TCR CDR3 regions from genomic DNA. Extracted genomic DNA from each cell subset was distributed evenly across all wells of several immunoSEQ 96-well plates, and each plate was treated as a replicate. For sorted subsets, 150 to 250 ng genomic DNA, equal to 25,000 to 35,000 T cell genomes, was loaded into each replicate PCR. Purified libraries were measured with a Qubit 3.0 fluorometer, size-checked on a Bioanalyzer 2100, and measured again with the KAPA Library Quantification kit. Every immunoSEQ 96-well plate was sequenced on a separate single-read 150-cycle Illumina NextSeq 550 flow cell. Per the authors' processing: The immunoSEQ output contained only junctional sequences without quality scores, so filtering could not match that applied to full-length reads. Sequences were annotated with PyIR, a Python wrapper for IgBLAST v1.9, using IMGT germline references to assign V/J genes and CDR3. Reads with weak V/J assignments (E-value above 1e-6), missing CDR3, stop codons, out-of-frame junctions, or ambiguous translated residues were removed. V3J clonotypes were defined by identical inferred V gene, J gene, and CDR3 amino acid sequence. Percentage overlap between repertoires was computed as shared unique clonotypes divided by the size of the smaller repertoire. Richness of each repertoire was evaluated using RTK rarefaction, the Chao1 estimator, and Recon v2.1 estimates of unobserved clonotypes. Generation probabilities were computed with OLGA for all TCRbeta clonotypes obtained by the gDNA method from four donors. TCRdb took this table from immuneACCESS and kept in-frame rearrangements with V and J called. Such tables lack part of the clones; where checked against another copy, unresolved V genes explain under half of the gap, and the rest is unexplained. The V and J calls and clone size come from that table; D and trimming were worked out from the DNA. The sample table shows about 980,000 clones, and 76% are seen once. The top ten hold approximately 1.5% of the sample.

The sample originates from a study of shared clonotypes between healthy human individuals (dated by TCRdb to the early 2020s). Study-level background: A couple of women and three men aged 18 to 49 years were included in the cohort. For each donor, CD4 naive and CD4 memory were each given three plates, CD8 naive was given two plates, and CD8 memory was given one plate. To estimate repertoire size and how much clonotype sharing occurs between individuals, the study deeply sequenced the blood TCR repertoires of roughly 5 healthy adults. To increase sequencing depth and limit assay-specific biases, different laboratories used diverse techniques to prepare libraries and sequence TCR repertoires. Leukapheresis yielded between about 0.94 and 8.9 billion PBMCs per donor. Overall study outcomes, separate from this receptor: Clonotypes shared by all four sorted-subset donors showed higher generation probabilities than non-shared clonotypes. Because the study included a small number of donors, the genetic and exposure-history diversity represented was limited. Based on pairwise subsampling, the degree of clonotype sharing among donors was expected to be affected by sequencing depth. When a few donors were compared, the shared fraction of clonotypes was 5% to 6.5% for naive CD4, roughly 3.3% for naive CD8, 2% to 2.5% for memory CD4, and less than 0.45% for memory CD8. Even with the large sequencing depth, rarefaction of the sorted-subset datasets indicated that sequencing was incomplete. Larger estimated clonotype richness was generally found for naive subsets than for memory subsets. Only blood was sampled, and tissue TCR repertoires likely differ from those in blood.

The origin of this receptor is a man aged 18 to 29 in good health. Sequences were obtained from memory CD4+ T cells sorted from blood. The cell subset or site tag for this specimen amounts to: CD45RA-negative fraction.

The CDR3 here reads CAWSMGASNEKLFF. The DNA is as follows: TGTGCCTGGTCGATGGGGGCGAGTAATGAAAAACTGTTTTTT. Here the chain combines TRBV30 and TRBJ1-4, with TRBD1 perhaps the D gene, on 6 matching bases. The junction carries 14 bases between V and J, which are trimmed by 5 bases and 4 bases respectively. The CDR3, from cysteine to phenylalanine, totals 14 residues. The DNA shown is the 42-base CDR3, in frame from base 1. Per the germline V gene (reference sequence), GTSNPN is the CDR1 and SVGIG is the CDR2.